Shown below are 21 T cell receptor beta chains from a single sample sequenced in a study of human T cells and chemical hapten exposure. One entry per CDR3 protein results from TCRdb running MiXCR on the RACE reads. Counted here are 110,000 to 150,000 distinct CDR3 sequences, about an eighth occurring once; the ten biggest clones make up around 1.4%. Time point defined: patch test 2, 6 weeks after DPC sensitization. Treatment meaning: therapeutic diphenylcyclopropenone sensitization with weekly scalp DPC. Source: whole blood, taken in connection with sensitization to the hapten diphenylcyclopropenone (DPC). These receptors were collected from a woman aged 50 to 65 with alopecia areata. Some clones in this sample may be carry-over from other donors' samples.

This chain connects TRBV4-1 to TRBJ2-3; TRBD2 aligns across 7 bases. This CDR3 has 18 amino acids. In germline, CDR1 is MGHRA, CDR2 YSYEKL. Trimming took 1 base from V and 2 from J; bases not matched to a gene: 12. This chain's CDR3 is CASSQVETGGTNTDTQYF. In DNA, the CDR3 is TGCGCCAGCAGCCAAGTCGAAACGGGAGGTACAAACACAGATACGCAGTATTTT.

This clonotype has just a few counts. The CDR3 DNA sequence: TGCGCCAGCATTGGGGGAGCGGGGTCCTACAATGAGCAGTTCTTC. Residues: CASIGGAGSYNEQFF. The chain has TRBV5-1 and TRBJ2-1, with 7 bases aligning to TRBD2. The germline V gene has CDR1 SGHRS and CDR2 YFSETQ. The CDR3 spans 15 residues. Germline trimming cut 6 bases from V and 1 base from J; bases unmatched to any gene: 7.

There are a few counts of this clonotype. The V gene is TRBV9, the J gene TRBJ1-2; a possible D gene is TRBD1 (5 bases). The germline CDR1 and CDR2 sequences are SGDLS and YYNGEE. There are 16 residues in the CDR3. V was cut by 2 bases and J by 6 bases, with 20 bases left in between. Written as DNA, the CDR3 is TGTGCCAGCAGCGTGGGGGAAAGGGAGAAGGGACATGGCTACACCTTC. Encoded protein: CASSVGEREKGHGYTF.

The rearrangement uses TRBV4-3 and TRBJ1-5; no definite D call. The CDR3 is made up of 13 amino acids. The germline V gene encodes CDR1 LGHNA and CDR2 YSLEER. Trimming removed 0 bases from V and 5 bases from J, with 5 bases in between. This CDR3 is CASSQDRDQPQHF. The CDR3 coding sequence is TGCGCCAGCAGCCAAGATCGGGATCAGCCCCAGCATTTT.

In this sample, this clonotype turned up a few times. This chain links TRBV24-1 with TRBJ2-1, with TRBD2 identical over 9 bases. Trimming at V came to 4 bases and at J to 7 bases, leaving 10 bases not matched to a gene. The CDR3 length is 16 residues. CDR1 is KGHDR and CDR2 is SFDVKD in the germline V gene. The CDR3 protein is CATSDRSGGKLNEQFF. The CDR3, as DNA: TGTGCCACCAGTGACCGTAGCGGGGGAAAACTTAATGAGCAGTTCTTC.

This clonotype was counted ten times or more. This chain joins TRBV20-1 and TRBJ2-5; 9 bases are shared with TRBD1. Germline loops: CDR1 DFQATT, CDR2 SNEGSKA (reference sequence). The CDR3 runs 14 residues. V was pared by 6 bases and J by 7 bases, with 12 bases of the junction left unmatched. The CDR3 loop is CSAPGQGVVRTQYF. The CDR3, as DNA: TGCAGTGCCCCGGGACAGGGAGTGGTTCGGACCCAGTACTTC.

This clonotype appeared a few times. The chain couples TRBV20-1 to TRBJ2-1; D may be TRBD2 (5 bases). Germline V gene sequence: CDR1 DFQATT, CDR2 SNEGSKA (reference sequence). The CDR3 is 13 residues long. The V gene lost 0 bases and the J gene lost 10 bases, with 13 bases spanning the gap. The CDR3 nucleotides are TGCAGTGCTAGAGATACGGGGATTGGCGAGCAGTTCTTC. Translation: CSARDTGIGEQFF.

The chain carries TRBV12-3 or TRBV12-4 and TRBJ2-3; D uncertain. With 7 bases removed from V and 4 bases from J, the gap between germline ends came to 12 bases. The CDR3 length is 13 residues. For the CDR3, the DNA is TGTGCCAGCACCCTAGATGGGGCAGATACGCAGTATTTT. It is translated as CASTLDGADTQYF.

Of note for this clonotype: Since a much larger clone is just one base distant, this may be a read error. Here the CDR3 DNA reads TGTGCCAGCAGTTCCGGAGGGCGCAATGAGCAGTTCTTC. Translating gives CASSSGGRNEQFF. The V gene is TRBV9, the J gene TRBJ2-1; possibly TRBD2 for D (6 bases). Deletions cut 5 bases from V and 6 bases from J, with 12 bases between. This CDR3 comprises 13 residues. Germline V gene data show CDR1 as SGDLS and CDR2 as YYNGEE.

This clonotype was seen ten or more times. Sequence at one end of the junction differs from germline and may be a read error. The genes are TRBV5-1 and TRBJ2-5, with TRBD2 matching 11 bases. Germline-derived CDR1 and CDR2 are SGHRS and YFSETQ. The CDR3 extends over 14 amino acids. CDR3 in DNA: TGTGCCAGCTCACCGGGACTAGCGGAAGAGACCCAGTACTTC. It specifies CASSPGLAEETQYF.

This clonotype was detected many times. The chain uses TRBV4-2 and TRBJ2-3, with 9 bases matching TRBD2. The CDR3 is 15 amino acids. In germline, CDR1 is LGHNA, CDR2 YNFKEQ. V lost 4 bases to trimming and J lost 4 bases; unmatched junction nucleotides: 6. In DNA, the CDR3 is TGTGCCAGCAGCCCTCAAGCGGGAGGCCCAGATACGCAGTATTTT. Its translation: CASSPQAGGPDTQYF.

The chain couples TRBV4-2 to TRBJ2-2; TRBD2 agrees at 11 bases. This CDR3 comprises 18 residues. Per the germline V gene, CDR1 is LGHNA and CDR2 is YNFKEQ. J lost 2 bases, V lost 0 bases, and 5 bases had no gene match. CDR3 sequence (DNA): TGTGCCAGCAGCCAAGATTGGCTAGCGGGGGGAAACACCGGGGAGCTGTTTTTT. It codes for CASSQDWLAGGNTGELFF.

This clonotype was counted at least ten times. The V call is TRBV20-1, the J call TRBJ1-3; D gene ambiguous. V was pared by 3 bases and J by 1 base, with 16 bases between. In germline, CDR1 is DFQATT, CDR2 SNEGSKA (reference sequence). CDR3 length equals 16 residues. In nucleotides, the CDR3 is TGCAGTGCTAGCACGGGCGGTCAACTATCTGGAAACACCATATATTTT. Its protein product is CSASTGGQLSGNTIYF.

The chain employs TRBV7-8 and TRBJ2-5, with a tentative D call TRBD2 (6 bases). Trimming left V 2 bases short and J 7 bases short, with 14 bases between. Looked up from germline, CDR1 is SGHVS and CDR2 is FQNEAQ. The CDR3 sequence is 14 residues long. This chain's CDR3 is CASSLLEGFGTQYF. CDR3 in DNA: TGTGCCAGCAGCTTACTGGAGGGCTTTGGGACCCAGTACTTC.

This clonotype was seen more than once but under ten times. The chain couples TRBV20-1 to TRBJ2-1, with TRBD2 matching over 15 bases. Germline V gene data show CDR1 as DFQATT and CDR2 as SNEGSKA (reference sequence). The CDR3 totals 13 residues. J gave up 7 bases and V 6 bases, and 1 base lay outside the gene matches. Here the CDR3 reads CSAGTSGRNEQFF. The CDR3 DNA is TGCAGTGCCGGGACTAGCGGGAGGAATGAGCAGTTCTTC.

In this sample, this clonotype turned up a few times. The chain couples TRBV11-3 to TRBJ2-1; 8 bases are a match to TRBD1. CDR3 size: 16 residues. Germline-derived CDR1 and CDR2 are SGHNT and YENEEA. The trim removed 1 base at V and 0 bases at J, leaving 2 bases unmatched. The CDR3 bases are TGTGCCAGCAGCTTAGGGACAGGGAGCTCCTACAATGAGCAGTTCTTC. It is translated as CASSLGTGSSYNEQFF.

J is TRBJ2-7 and V is TRBV10-3; D ambiguous. Germline V lookup: CDR1 ENHRY, CDR2 SYGVKD. The CDR3 runs to 15 residues. V shed 6 bases and J shed 5 bases, with 20 bases lying between them. In DNA form, the CDR3 reads TGTGCCATCAGCCCCGAGGTGGGTTATACCCACGAGCAGTACTTC. This sequence encodes CAISPEVGYTHEQYF.

J is TRBJ2-1 and V is TRBV7-2; 12 bases are shared with TRBD2. CDR3 size: 16 residues. CDR1 SGHTA and CDR2 FQGNSA come from the germline V gene. V trimming: 0 bases; J trimming: 14 bases; junction bases outside the gene matches: 11. The CDR3 nucleotides are TGTGCCAGCAGCTTAGCAGCAGCTAGCGGGAGGGCCCCGGAGTTCTTC. Its protein is CASSLAAASGRAPEFF.

The chain combines TRBV25-1 with TRBJ2-7; 8 nucleotides agree with TRBD1. The CDR3 covers 12 residues. J was trimmed by 2 bases and V by 10 bases; bases with no gene match: 4. CDR1 is MGHDK, CDR2 SYGVNS, per germline. CDR3 protein: CATGQGTYEQYF. DNA of the CDR3: TGTGCCACCGGACAGGGCACCTACGAGCAGTACTTC.

This clonotype was picked up a small number of times. This sequence joins TRBV7-9 and TRBJ1-4; 8 nucleotides match TRBD1. Germline loops: CDR1 SEHNR, CDR2 FQNEAQ (reference sequence). The CDR3 is made up of 17 amino acids. Trimming removed 3 bases from V and 4 bases from J; junction bases left unmatched: 10. CDR3 sequence: CASSLGRQGRVNEKLFF. The CDR3 nucleotides are TGTGCCAGCAGCTTGGGGCGACAGGGGCGAGTTAATGAAAAACTGTTTTTT.

This clonotype was seen repeatedly, ten times or more. The chain couples TRBV29-1 to TRBJ1-2; D is possibly TRBD1 (5 bases). CDR3 length: 12 residues. V was pared by 4 bases and J by 8 bases, with 14 bases between. CDR1 is SQVTM and CDR2 is ANQGSEA in the germline V gene. The CDR3 protein is CSVGGQGDGYTF. The DNA of the CDR3 is TGCAGCGTTGGTGGGCAGGGAGACGGCTACACCTTC.